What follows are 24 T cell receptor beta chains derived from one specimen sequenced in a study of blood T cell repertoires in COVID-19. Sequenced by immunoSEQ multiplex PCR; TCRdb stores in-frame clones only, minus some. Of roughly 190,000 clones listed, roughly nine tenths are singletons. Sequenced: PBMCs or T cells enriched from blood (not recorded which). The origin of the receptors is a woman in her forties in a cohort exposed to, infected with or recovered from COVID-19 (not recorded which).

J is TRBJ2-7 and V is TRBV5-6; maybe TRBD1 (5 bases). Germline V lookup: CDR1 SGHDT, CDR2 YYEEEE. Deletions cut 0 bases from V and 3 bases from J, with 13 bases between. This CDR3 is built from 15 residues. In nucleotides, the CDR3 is TGTGCCAGCAGCTTGGGAGGTTACAGGATCTACGAGCAGTACTTC. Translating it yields CASSLGGYRIYEQYF.

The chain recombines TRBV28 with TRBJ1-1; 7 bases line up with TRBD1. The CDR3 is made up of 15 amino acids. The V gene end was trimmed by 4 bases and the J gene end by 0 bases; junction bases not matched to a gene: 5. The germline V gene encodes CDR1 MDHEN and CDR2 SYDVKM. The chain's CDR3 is CASSSEDRVNTEAFF. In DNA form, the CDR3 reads TGTGCCAGCAGTTCGGAAGACAGGGTGAACACTGAAGCTTTCTTT.

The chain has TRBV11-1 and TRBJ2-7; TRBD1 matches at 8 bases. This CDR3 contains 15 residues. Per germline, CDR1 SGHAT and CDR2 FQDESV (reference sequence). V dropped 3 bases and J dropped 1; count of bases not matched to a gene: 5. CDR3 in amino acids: CASSFRDRGSYEQYF. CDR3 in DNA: TGTGCCAGCAGCTTCCGAGACAGGGGATCCTACGAGCAGTACTTC.

The CDR3 DNA reads as TGCGCCAGCAGCCAAGATGTTATCGGCTACACCTTC. Translated, it gives CASSQDVIGYTF. The chain employs TRBV4-1 and TRBJ1-2; no firm D call. From germline, CDR1 is MGHRA and CDR2 YSYEKL. Trimming removed 0 bases from V and 8 bases from J, with 7 bases in between. CDR3 size: 12 residues.

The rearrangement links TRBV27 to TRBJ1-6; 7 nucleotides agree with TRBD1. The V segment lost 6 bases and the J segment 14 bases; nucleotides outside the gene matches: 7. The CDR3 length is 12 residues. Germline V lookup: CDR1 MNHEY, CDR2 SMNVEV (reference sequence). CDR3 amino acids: CASRTGVLTLHF. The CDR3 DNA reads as TGTGCCAGCAGAACAGGGGTTTTAACCCTCCACTTT.

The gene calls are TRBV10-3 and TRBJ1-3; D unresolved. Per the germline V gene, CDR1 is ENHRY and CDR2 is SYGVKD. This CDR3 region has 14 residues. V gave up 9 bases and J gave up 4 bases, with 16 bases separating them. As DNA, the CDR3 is TGTGCCATTCGTACGGTAGACAAGGGAAACACCATATATTTT. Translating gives CAIRTVDKGNTIYF.

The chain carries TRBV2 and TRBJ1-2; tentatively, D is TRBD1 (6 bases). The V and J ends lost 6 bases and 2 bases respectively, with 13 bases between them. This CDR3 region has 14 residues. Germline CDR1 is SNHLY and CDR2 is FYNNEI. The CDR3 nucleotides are TGTGCCAGCAGAAATACACAGGGAAACTATGGCTACACCTTC. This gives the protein CASRNTQGNYGYTF.

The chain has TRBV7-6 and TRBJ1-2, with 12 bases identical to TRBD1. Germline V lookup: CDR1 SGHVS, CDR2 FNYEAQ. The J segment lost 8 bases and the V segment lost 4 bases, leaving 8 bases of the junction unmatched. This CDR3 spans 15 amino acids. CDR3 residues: CASSSRDRGHEGYTF. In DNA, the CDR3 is TGTGCCAGCAGCTCCCGGGACAGGGGGCATGAAGGCTACACCTTC.

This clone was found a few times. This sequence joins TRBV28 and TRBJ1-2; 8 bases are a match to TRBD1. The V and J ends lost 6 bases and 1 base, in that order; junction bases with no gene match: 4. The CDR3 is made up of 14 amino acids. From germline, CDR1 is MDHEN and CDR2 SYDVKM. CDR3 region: CASSRDRYNYGYTF. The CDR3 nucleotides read TGTGCCAGCAGCCGGGACAGGTATAACTATGGCTACACCTTC.

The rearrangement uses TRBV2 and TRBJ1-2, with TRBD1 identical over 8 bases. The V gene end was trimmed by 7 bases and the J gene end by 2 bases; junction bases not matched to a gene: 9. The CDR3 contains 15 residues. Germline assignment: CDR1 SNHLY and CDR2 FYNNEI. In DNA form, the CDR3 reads TGTGCCAGCACTCTTTCGTCAGGGGGCAACTATGGCTACACCTTC. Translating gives CASTLSSGGNYGYTF.

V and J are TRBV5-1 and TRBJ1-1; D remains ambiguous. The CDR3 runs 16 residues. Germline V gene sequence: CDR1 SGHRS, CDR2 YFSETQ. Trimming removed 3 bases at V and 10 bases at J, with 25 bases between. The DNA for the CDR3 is TGCGCCAGCAGCTCCACGGTCCCGCGCACAGACCGATCAGCTTTCTTT. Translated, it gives CASSSTVPRTDRSAFF.

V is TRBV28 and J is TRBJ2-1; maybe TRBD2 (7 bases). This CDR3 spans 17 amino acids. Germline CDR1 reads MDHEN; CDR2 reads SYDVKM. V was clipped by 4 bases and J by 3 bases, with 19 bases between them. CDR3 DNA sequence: TGTGCCAGCAGTTCCCGGAGGGGGACTACATTCTACAATGAGCAGTTCTTC. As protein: CASSSRRGTTFYNEQFF. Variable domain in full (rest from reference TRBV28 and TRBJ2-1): DVKVTQSSRYLVKRTGEKVFLECVQDMDHENMFWYRQDPGLGLRLIYFSYDVKMKEKGDIPEGYSVSREKKERFSLILESASTNQTSMYLCASSSRRGTTFYNEQFFGPGTRLTVL.

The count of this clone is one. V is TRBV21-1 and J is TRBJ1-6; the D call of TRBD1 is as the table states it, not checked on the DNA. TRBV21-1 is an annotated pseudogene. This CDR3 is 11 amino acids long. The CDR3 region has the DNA TGTGCCAGCAGGAGACCCGGGACAGCTCCCTTT. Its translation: CASRRPGTAPF.

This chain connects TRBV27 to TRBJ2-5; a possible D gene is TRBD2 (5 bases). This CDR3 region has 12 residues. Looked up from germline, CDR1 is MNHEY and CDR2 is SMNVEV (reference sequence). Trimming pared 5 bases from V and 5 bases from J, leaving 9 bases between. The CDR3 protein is CASSETGETQYF. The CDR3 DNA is TGTGCCAGCAGTGAAACGGGGGAGACCCAGTACTTC.

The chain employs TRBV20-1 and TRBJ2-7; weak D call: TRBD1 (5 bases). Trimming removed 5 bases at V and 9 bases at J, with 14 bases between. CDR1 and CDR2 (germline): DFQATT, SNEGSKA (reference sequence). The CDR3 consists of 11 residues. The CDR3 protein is CSAPLQGRQYF. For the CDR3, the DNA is TGCAGTGCTCCGCTCCAGGGTCGGCAGTACTTC.

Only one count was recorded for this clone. For the CDR3, the DNA is TGCGCCAGCAGCCAAGAACGGGGTAGCAACGAGCAGTACTTC. The encoded protein is CASSQERGSNEQYF. The genes are TRBV4-3 and TRBJ2-7; a possible D gene is TRBD2 (5 bases). Germline values: CDR1 LGHNA, CDR2 YSLEER. The germline V and J ends were trimmed by 0 bases and 5 bases, with 11 bases remaining between them. The CDR3 sequence is 14 residues long.

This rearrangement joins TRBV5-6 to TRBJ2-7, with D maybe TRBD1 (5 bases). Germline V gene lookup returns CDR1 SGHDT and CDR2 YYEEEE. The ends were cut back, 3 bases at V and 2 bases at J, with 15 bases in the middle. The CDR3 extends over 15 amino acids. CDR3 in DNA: TGTGCCAGCAGCTCTCAGGGTAGTGTTCCCTACGAGCAGTACTTC. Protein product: CASSSQGSVPYEQYF.

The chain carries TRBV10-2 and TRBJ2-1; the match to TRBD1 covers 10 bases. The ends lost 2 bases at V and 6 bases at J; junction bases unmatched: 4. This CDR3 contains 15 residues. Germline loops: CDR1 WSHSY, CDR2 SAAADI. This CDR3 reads CASSERGQGSNEQFF. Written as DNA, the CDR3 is TGCGCCAGCAGTGAGAGGGGACAGGGGAGCAATGAGCAGTTCTTC.

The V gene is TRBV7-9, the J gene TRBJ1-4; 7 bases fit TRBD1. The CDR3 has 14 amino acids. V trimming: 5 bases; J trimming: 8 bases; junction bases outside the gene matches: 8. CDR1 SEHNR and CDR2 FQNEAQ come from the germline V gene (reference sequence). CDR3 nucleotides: TGTGCCAGCAGCCATCGACAGGGTCGGGAAAAACTGTTTTTT. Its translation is CASSHRQGREKLFF.

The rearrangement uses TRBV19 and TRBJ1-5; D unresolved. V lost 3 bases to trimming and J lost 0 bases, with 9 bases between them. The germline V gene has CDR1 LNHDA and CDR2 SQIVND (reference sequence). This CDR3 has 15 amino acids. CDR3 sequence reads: CASSIVLYSNQPQHF. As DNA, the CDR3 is TGTGCCAGTAGTATTGTGTTGTATAGCAATCAGCCCCAGCATTTT.

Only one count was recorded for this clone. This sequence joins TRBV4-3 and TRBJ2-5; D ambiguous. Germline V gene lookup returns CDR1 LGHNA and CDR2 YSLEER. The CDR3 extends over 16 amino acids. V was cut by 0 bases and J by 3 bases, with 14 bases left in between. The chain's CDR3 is CASSQDLVTVEETQYF. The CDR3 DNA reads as TGCGCCAGCAGCCAAGATCTGGTAACGGTTGAAGAGACCCAGTACTTC.

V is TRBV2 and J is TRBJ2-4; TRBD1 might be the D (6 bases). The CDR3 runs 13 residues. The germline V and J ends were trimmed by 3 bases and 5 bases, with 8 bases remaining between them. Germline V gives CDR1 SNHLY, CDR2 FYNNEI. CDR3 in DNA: TGTGCCAGCAGTGAGGGGGCGCAAAACATTCAGTACTTC. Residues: CASSEGAQNIQYF. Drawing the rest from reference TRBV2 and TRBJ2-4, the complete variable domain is EPEVTQTPSHQVTQMGQEVILRCVPISNHLYFYWYRQILGQKVEFLVSFYNNEISEKSEIFDDQFSVERPDGSNFTLKIRSTKLEDSAMYFCASSEGAQNIQYFGAGTRLSVL.

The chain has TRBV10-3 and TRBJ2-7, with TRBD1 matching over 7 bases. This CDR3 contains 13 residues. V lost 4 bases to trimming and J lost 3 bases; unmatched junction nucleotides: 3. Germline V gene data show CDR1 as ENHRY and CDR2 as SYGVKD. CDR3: CAISVAGGYEQYF. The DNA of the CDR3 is TGTGCCATCAGTGTGGCAGGGGGCTACGAGCAGTACTTC.

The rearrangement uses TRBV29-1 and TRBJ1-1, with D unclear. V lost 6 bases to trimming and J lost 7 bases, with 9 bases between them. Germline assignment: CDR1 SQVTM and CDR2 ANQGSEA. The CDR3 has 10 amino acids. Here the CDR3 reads CSVGGGEAFF. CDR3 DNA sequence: TGCAGCGTGGGAGGAGGTGAAGCTTTCTTT.